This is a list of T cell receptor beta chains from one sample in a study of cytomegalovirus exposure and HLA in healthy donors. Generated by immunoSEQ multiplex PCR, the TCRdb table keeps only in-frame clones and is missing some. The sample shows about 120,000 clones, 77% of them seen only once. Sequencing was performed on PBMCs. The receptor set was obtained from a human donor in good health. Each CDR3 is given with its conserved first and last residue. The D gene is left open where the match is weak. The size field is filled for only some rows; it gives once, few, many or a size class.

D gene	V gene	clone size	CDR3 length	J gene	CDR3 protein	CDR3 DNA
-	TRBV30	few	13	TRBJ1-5	CAWGVGVHQPQHF	TGTGCCTGGGGGGTAGGGGTGCATCAGCCCCAGCATTTT
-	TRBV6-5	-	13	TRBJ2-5	CASSRGLGETQYF	TGTGCCAGCAGTAGGGGCCTGGGGGAGACCCAGTACTTC
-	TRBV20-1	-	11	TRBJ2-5	CSARAEETQYF	TGCAGTGCTAGAGCAGAAGAGACCCAGTACTTC
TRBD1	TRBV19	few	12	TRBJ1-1	CASESGGTEAFF	TGTGCCAGTGAGTCAGGGGGCACTGAAGCTTTCTTT
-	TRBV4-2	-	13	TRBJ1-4	CASSQGEGEKLFF	TGTGCCAGCAGCCAGGGGGAGGGAGAAAAACTGTTTTTT
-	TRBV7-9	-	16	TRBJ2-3	CASSPGGSGGMDTQYF	TGTGCCAGCAGCCCCGGGGGTTCGGGGGGCATGGATACGCAGTATTTT
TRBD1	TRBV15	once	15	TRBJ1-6	CATSREDRGNSPLHF	TGTGCCACCAGCAGAGAGGACAGGGGTAATTCACCCCTCCACTTT
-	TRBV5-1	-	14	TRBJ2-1	CASSRTDTYNEQFF	TGCGCCAGCAGCCGTACGGACACCTACAATGAGCAGTTCTTC
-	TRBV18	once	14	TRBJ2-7	CASSPPEGTYEQYF	TGTGCCAGCTCACCCCCGGAGGGAACTTACGAGCAGTACTTC
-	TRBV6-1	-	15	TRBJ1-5	CASSGYRGGNQPQHF	TGTGCCAGCAGTGGTTACCGGGGAGGCAATCAGCCCCAGCATTTT
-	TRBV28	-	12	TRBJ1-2	CASTRPNYGYTF	TGTGCCAGCACGAGGCCTAACTATGGCTACACCTTC
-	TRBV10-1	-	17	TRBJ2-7	CASSESGWSGDWNEQYF	TGCGCCAGCAGTGAGTCAGGATGGTCGGGGGATTGGAACGAGCAGTACTTC
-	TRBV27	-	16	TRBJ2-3	CASSRRGQISTDTQYF	TGTGCCAGCAGTCGCCGGGGACAAATTAGCACAGATACGCAGTATTTT
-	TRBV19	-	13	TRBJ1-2	CASVPGTHYGYTF	TGTGCCAGTGTCCCCGGGACACACTATGGCTACACCTTC
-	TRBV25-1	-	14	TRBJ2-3	CASSDAGTKGAQYF	TGTGCCAGCAGTGACGCCGGGACTAAGGGGGCGCAGTATTTT
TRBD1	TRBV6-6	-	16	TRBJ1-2	CASSKAGTGRFYGYTF	TGTGCCAGCAGTAAGGCCGGGACAGGACGGTTCTATGGCTACACCTTC
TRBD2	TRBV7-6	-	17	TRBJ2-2	CASSRALTGLGTGELFF	TGTGCCAGCAGCCGAGCTCTGACGGGACTAGGGACCGGGGAGCTGTTTTTT
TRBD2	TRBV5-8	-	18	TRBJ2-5	CASSLATGTSAYQETQYF	TGTGCCAGCAGCTTGGCTACCGGGACTAGCGCATACCAAGAGACCCAGTACTTC
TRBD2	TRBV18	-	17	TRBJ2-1	CASSPPRREGRDNEQFF	TGTGCCAGCTCACCACCTAGGCGGGAGGGCCGAGACAATGAGCAGTTCTTC
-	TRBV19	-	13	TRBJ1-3	CASRQGAGNTIYF	TGTGCCAGTAGGCAGGGTGCTGGAAACACCATATATTTT
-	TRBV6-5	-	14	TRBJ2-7	CASSYYGIGYEQYF	TGTGCCAGCAGTTACTACGGGATCGGGTACGAGCAGTACTTC
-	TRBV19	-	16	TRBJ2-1	CASSIDGGSTYNEQFF	TGTGCCAGTAGTATAGATGGAGGGAGCACATACAATGAGCAGTTCTTC
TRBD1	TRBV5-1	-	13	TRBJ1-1	CASSLDRDTEAFF	TGCGCCAGCAGTTTGGACAGGGACACTGAAGCTTTCTTT
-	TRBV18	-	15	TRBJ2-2	CASSPSLGGTGELFF	TGTGCCAGCTCACCATCGTTAGGCGGGACCGGGGAGCTGTTTTTT
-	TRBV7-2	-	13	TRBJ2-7	CASSLIPVHEQYF	TGTGCCAGCAGCTTAATTCCGGTCCACGAGCAGTACTTC
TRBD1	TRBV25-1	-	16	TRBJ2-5	CASSAGTGGVGETQYF	TGTGCCAGCAGTGCAGGGACAGGGGGGGTAGGGGAGACCCAGTACTTC
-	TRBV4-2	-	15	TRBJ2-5	CASSPVLGQRETQYF	TGTGCCAGCAGCCCCGTTCTTGGACAACGAGAGACCCAGTACTTC
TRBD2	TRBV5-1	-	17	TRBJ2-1	CASSQLPAKAGGNEQFF	TGCGCCAGCAGCCAACTCCCCGCCAAAGCGGGAGGGAATGAGCAGTTCTTC
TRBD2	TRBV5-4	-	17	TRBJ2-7	CASSLGTGTRPRGEQYF	TGTGCCAGCAGCTTGGGAACAGGGACTAGACCTCGAGGCGAGCAGTACTTC
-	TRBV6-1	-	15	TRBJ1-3	CASSETNNPGNTIYF	TGTGCCAGCAGTGAAACAAACAACCCTGGAAACACCATATATTTT
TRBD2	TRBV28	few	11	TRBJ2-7	CGSSGEYEQYF	TGTGGGTCTAGCGGCGAATACGAGCAGTACTTC
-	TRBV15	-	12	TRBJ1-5	CATSRDLQPQHF	TGTGCCACCAGCAGAGACCTTCAGCCCCAGCATTTT
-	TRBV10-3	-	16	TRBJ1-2	CAISESSVRGAGGYTF	TGTGCCATCAGTGAGTCATCGGTTCGGGGGGCGGGCGGCTACACCTTC
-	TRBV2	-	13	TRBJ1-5	CASSGQLNQPQHF	TGTGCCAGCAGCGGACAGCTCAATCAGCCCCAGCATTTT
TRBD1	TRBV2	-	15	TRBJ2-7	CAIPIAGTGPYEQYF	TGTGCCATTCCCATCGCCGGGACAGGGCCCTACGAGCAGTACTTC
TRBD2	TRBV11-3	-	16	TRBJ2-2	CASSQRGSGNTGELFF	TGTGCCAGCAGCCAGCGGGGTAGCGGGAACACCGGGGAGCTGTTTTTT
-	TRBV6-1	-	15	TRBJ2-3	CASSVQSALLDTQYF	TGTGCCAGCAGCGTACAGTCTGCTTTACTGGATACGCAGTATTTT
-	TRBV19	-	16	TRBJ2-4	CASSPNRVGAKNIQYF	TGTGCCAGTAGTCCCAACAGGGTTGGGGCCAAAAACATTCAGTACTTC
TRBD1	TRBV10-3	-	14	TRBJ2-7	CAIGGQSNSYEQYF	TGTGCCATCGGGGGACAGAGTAACTCCTACGAGCAGTACTTC
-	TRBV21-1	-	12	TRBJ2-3	CASSNRRDTQYF	TGTGCCAGCAGCAATAGGAGGGATACGCAGTATTTT
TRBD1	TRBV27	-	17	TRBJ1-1	CASSLRTGNGLGTEAFF	TGTGCCAGCAGTTTAAGGACAGGGAATGGTCTGGGCACTGAAGCTTTCTTT
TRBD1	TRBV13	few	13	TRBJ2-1	CASSADRANEQFF	TGTGCCAGCAGCGCCGACAGGGCCAATGAGCAGTTCTTC